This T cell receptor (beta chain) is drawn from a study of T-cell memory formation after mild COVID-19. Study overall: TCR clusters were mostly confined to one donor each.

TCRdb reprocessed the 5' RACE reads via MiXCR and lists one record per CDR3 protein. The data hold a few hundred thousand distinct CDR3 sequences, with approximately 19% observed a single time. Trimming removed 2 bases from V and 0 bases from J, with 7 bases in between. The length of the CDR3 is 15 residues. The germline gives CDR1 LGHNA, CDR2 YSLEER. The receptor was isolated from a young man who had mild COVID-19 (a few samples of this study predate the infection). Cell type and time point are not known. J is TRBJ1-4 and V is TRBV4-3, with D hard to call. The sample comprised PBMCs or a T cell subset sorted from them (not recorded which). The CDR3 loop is CASSQYVATNEKLFF. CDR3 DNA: TGCGCCAGCAGCCAATACGTCGCAACTAATGAAAAACTGTTTTTT.